A selection of T cell receptor beta chains follows, all from one sample in a study of blood T cell repertoires in COVID-19. Produced via immunoSEQ multiplex PCR; TCRdb's table is partial and in-frame only. The sample has around 87,000 clones, 80% to 90% seen once. The specimen sequenced was peripheral blood. The receptor set was obtained from a middle-aged man with acute or convalescent COVID-19. Both conserved end residues are part of each CDR3. Expanded clones get a size class; other rows say once, few or many, or leave the size out.

j_gene | v_gene | abundance | CDR3aa
TRBJ1-2 | TRBV29-1 | few | CSVRRERGYTF
TRBJ1-1 | TRBV11-2 | - | CASSRDRGSGFRTEAFF
TRBJ1-1 | TRBV7-3 | - | CASTQGINTEAFF
TRBJ1-2 | TRBV29-1 | - | CSVFREDYGYTF
TRBJ1-2 | TRBV13 | - | CASSLAGLANYGYTF
TRBJ1-5 | TRBV9 | - | CASSASTGVHQPQHF
TRBJ2-2 | TRBV19 | - | CASIVTANTGELFF
TRBJ1-1 | TRBV6-5 | - | CASRGTGSNTEAFF
TRBJ1-2 | TRBV5-4 | - | CAIADRGLIGYTF
TRBJ1-5 | TRBV5-1 | - | CASSLAQDQPQHF
TRBJ1-1 | TRBV15 | - | CATRSRGQVEAFF
TRBJ1-2 | TRBV7-2 | - | CASSLADRIYTF
TRBJ1-2 | TRBV15 | - | CATSTFRQGSSSLYGYTF
TRBJ1-2 | TRBV18 | - | CASSPGTGGDYGYTF
TRBJ1-1 | TRBV5-6 | - | CASSLDLTGSTEAFF
TRBJ2-1 | TRBV11-1 | - | CASSPTSGGFRNEQFF
TRBJ1-5 | TRBV5-4 | - | CASSLDGGFPQHF
TRBJ2-3 | TRBV7-9 | - | CASGAASGVGTDTQYF
TRBJ1-3 | TRBV6-5 | once | CASSGTAGNTIYF
TRBJ1-2 | TRBV30 | once | CAWSYPGQGYGYTF
TRBJ2-1 | TRBV10-3 | - | CAISDTGEQFF
TRBJ1-5 | TRBV28 | - | CASIDERGLNQPQHF
TRBJ2-1 | TRBV9 | many | CASSVVSDAEQFF
TRBJ2-2 | TRBV6-5 | - | CASSFSRNTGELFF
TRBJ1-6 | TRBV30 | - | CAWDGTGHAGSPLHF
TRBJ2-6 | TRBV30 | - | CAWSALGATGANVLTF
TRBJ1-1 | TRBV3-1/TRBV3-2 | once | CASSPGQGNTEAFF
TRBJ1-2 | TRBV7-9 | - | CASSLGGTGGLGYTF
TRBJ2-2 | TRBV11-3 | - | CASSSLTSTNTGELFF
TRBJ1-4 | TRBV30 | - | CAWLLAEQEKLFF
TRBJ2-3 | TRBV28 | - | CASRGPGTDTQYF
TRBJ1-6 | TRBV3-1/TRBV3-2 | - | CASSWGQGANSPLHF
TRBJ1-2 | TRBV5-1 | - | CASSLVSPGANYGYTF
TRBJ2-5 | TRBV7-6 | - | CASSAGTSRETQYF
TRBJ1-2 | TRBV19 | - | CASSTGQVYGYTF
TRBJ1-1 | TRBV9 | - | CASSPGTANTEAFF
TRBJ1-1 | TRBV5-1 | - | CASSWTGSGITEAFF
TRBJ1-2 | TRBV7-8 | - | CASSTTKGFDYGYTF
TRBJ1-1 | TRBV9 | - | CASTPVRDTEAFF
TRBJ1-1 | TRBV20-1 | - | CSARVLTEAFF
TRBJ1-5 | TRBV12-3/TRBV12-4 | - | CASTPNIQQPQHF
TRBJ2-5 | TRBV5-1 | - | CASSAAISSGGAETQYF
TRBJ1-1 | TRBV3-1/TRBV3-2 | - | CASSQGTAEAFF
TRBJ1-4 | TRBV19 | - | CASRILSGTNEKLFF
TRBJ2-5 | TRBV3-1/TRBV3-2 | - | CASSRLAGERETQYF
TRBJ1-5 | TRBV27 | - | CASSSQGYQPQHF
TRBJ1-4 | TRBV6-5 | - | CASRRNPGGNEKLFF
TRBJ1-2 | TRBV20-1 | - | CSASSGKGYTF
TRBJ2-5 | TRBV2 | - | CASREIARETQYF
TRBJ1-6 | TRBV27 | - | CASKEKGWSPLHF
TRBJ2-3 | TRBV9 | - | CASSLTDTQYF
TRBJ2-1 | TRBV7-2 | - | CASSPTSPPPNEQFF
TRBJ1-1 | TRBV28 | few | CASAEGALNTEAFF
TRBJ2-1 | TRBV4-2 | once | CASSQAATLDSYNEQFF
TRBJ2-5 | TRBV28 | - | CASSLSGGSGEEAQYF
TRBJ1-4 | TRBV4-1 | - | CASSQGSGQGREKLFF
TRBJ2-3 | TRBV19 | - | CASTAAGADTQYF
TRBJ1-5 | TRBV6-2/TRBV6-3 | - | CASSNRGSTYQPQHF
TRBJ2-2 | TRBV7-2 | - | CASSLGWGLHLNTGELFF